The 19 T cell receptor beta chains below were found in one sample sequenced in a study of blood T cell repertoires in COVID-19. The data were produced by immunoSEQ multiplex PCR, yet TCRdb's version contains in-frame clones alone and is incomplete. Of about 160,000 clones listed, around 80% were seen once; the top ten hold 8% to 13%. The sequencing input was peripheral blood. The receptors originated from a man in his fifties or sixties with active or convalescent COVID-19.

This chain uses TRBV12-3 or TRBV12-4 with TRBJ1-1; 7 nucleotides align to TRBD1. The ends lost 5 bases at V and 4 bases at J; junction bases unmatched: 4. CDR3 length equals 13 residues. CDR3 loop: CASSTTGFTEAFF. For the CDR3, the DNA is TGTGCCAGCAGTACGACAGGGTTCACTGAAGCTTTCTTT.

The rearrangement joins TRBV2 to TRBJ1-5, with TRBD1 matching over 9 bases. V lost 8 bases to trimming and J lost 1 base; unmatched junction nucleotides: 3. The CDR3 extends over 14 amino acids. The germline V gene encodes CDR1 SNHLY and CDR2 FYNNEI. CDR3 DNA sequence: TGTGCCAGCCGACAGGGGGGAAGCAATCAGCCCCAGCATTTT. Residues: CASRQGGSNQPQHF.

The CDR3 DNA reads as TGTGCCACCAGCCCGGGCGGAGGGAGCACCGGGGAGCTGTTTTTT. Protein product: CATSPGGGSTGELFF. The chain carries TRBV24-1 and TRBJ2-2; D is perhaps TRBD2 (6 bases). The CDR3 consists of 15 residues. Deletions cut 7 bases from V and 4 bases from J, with 15 bases between. Germline V gene lookup returns CDR1 KGHDR and CDR2 SFDVKD.

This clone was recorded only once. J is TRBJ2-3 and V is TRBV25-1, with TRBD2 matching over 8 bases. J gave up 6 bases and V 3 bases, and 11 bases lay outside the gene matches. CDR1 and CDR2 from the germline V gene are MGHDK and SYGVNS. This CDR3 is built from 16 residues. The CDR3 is CASSDVGSGSPDTQYF. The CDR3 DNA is TGTGCCAGCAGTGACGTCGGGAGCGGGAGTCCCGATACGCAGTATTTT.

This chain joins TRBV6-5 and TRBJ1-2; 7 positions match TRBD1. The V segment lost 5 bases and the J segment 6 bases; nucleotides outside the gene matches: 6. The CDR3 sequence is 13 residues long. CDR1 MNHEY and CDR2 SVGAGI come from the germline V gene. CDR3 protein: CASSLTGTDGYTF. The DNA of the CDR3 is TGTGCCAGCAGTCTGACAGGGACCGATGGCTACACCTTC.

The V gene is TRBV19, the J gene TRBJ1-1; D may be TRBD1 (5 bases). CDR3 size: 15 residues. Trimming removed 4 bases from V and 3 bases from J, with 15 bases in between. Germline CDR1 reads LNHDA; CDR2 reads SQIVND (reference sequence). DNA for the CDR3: TGTGCCAGTAGTAGAGGGGACCGGGGGGACACTGAAGCTTTCTTT. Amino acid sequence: CASSRGDRGDTEAFF.

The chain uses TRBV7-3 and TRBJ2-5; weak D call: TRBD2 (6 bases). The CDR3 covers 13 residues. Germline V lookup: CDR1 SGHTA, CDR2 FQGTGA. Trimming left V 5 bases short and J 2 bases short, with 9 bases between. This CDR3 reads CASSPRGQETQYF. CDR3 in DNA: TGTGCCAGCAGCCCTCGGGGGCAAGAGACCCAGTACTTC.

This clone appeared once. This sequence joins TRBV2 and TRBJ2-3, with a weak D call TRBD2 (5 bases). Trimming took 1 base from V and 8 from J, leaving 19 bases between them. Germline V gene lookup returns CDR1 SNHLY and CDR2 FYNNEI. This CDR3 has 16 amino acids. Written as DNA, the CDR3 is TGTGCCAGCAGTGAAGAGGGAGCGCGGTTCAGTGGTACGCAGTATTTT. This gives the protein CASSEEGARFSGTQYF.

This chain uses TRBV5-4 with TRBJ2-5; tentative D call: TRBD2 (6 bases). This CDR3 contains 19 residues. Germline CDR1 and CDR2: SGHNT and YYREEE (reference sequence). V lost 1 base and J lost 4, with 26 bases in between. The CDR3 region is CASSLYPSVASELGETQYF. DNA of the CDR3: TGTGCCAGCAGCTTGTATCCTAGCGTCGCTTCCGAGCTGGGAGAGACCCAGTACTTC.

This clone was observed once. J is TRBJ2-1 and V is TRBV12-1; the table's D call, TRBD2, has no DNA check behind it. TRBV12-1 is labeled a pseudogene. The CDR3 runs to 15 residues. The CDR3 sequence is CASSFRIPGLALQFF. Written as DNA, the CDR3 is TGTGCCAGCAGCTTCCGAATTCCGGGACTAGCGCTGCAGTTCTTC.

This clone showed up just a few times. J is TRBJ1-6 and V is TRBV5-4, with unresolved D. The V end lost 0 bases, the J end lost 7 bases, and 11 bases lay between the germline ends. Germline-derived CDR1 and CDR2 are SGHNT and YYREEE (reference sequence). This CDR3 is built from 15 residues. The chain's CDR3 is CASSLAGQPNSPLHF. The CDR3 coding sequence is TGTGCCAGCAGCTTGGCTGGCCAACCCAATTCACCCCTCCACTTT.

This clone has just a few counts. CDR3 DNA sequence: TGTGCCAGCAGTGGTCGGACAGGGGGGCTTGAAAAACTGTTTTTT. This encodes CASSGRTGGLEKLFF. This chain joins TRBV28 and TRBJ1-4; 10 bases line up with TRBD1. V lost 5 bases, J lost 7 bases, and 7 bases stayed unmatched. Germline V CDR1 and CDR2: MDHEN, SYDVKM. The CDR3 spans 15 residues. Full variable domain (remainder filled in from reference TRBV28 and TRBJ1-4): DVKVTQSSRYLVKRTGEKVFLECVQDMDHENMFWYRQDPGLGLRLIYFSYDVKMKEKGDIPEGYSVSREKKERFSLILESASTNQTSMYLCASSGRTGGLEKLFFGSGTQLSVL.

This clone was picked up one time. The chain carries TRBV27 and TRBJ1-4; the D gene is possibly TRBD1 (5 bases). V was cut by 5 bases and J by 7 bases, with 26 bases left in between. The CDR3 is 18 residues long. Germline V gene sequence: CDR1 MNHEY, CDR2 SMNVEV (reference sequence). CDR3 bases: TGTGCCAGCAGTCCAATGCCCCGGTGGTCCGGGGGAATTGAAAAACTGTTTTTT. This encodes CASSPMPRWSGGIEKLFF.

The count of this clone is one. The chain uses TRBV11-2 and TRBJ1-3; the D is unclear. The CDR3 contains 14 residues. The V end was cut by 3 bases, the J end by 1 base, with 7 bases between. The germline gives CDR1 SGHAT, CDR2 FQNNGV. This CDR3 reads CASSLGTSGNTIYF. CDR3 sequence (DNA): TGTGCCAGCAGCTTGGGCACATCTGGAAACACCATATATTTT.

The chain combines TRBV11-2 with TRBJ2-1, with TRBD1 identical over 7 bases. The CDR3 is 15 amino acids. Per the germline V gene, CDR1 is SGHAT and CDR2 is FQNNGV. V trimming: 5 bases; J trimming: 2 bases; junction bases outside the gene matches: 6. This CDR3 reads CASSLGQVTYNEQFF. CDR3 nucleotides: TGTGCCAGCAGCCTCGGACAGGTAACCTACAATGAGCAGTTCTTC.

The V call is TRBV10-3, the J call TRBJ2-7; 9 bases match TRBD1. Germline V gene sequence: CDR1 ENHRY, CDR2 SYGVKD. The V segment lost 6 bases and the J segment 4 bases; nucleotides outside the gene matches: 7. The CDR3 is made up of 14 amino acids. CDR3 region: CAISPGQGRYEQYF. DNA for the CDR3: TGTGCCATCAGCCCGGGACAGGGAAGATACGAGCAGTACTTC.

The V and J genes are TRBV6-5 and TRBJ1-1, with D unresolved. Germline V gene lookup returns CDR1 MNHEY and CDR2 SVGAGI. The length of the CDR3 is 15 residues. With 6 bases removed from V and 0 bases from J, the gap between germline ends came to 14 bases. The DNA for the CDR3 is TGTGCCAGCAGGGCCCTGCCTAGGTTGAACACTGAAGCTTTCTTT. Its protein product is CASRALPRLNTEAFF.

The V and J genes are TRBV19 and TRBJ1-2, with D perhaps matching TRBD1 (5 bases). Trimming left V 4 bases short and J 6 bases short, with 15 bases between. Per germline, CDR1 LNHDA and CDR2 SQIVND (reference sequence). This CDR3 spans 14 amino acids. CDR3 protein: CASSTRQRTNGYTF. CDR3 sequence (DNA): TGTGCCAGTAGTACCCGACAGCGAACTAATGGCTACACCTTC.

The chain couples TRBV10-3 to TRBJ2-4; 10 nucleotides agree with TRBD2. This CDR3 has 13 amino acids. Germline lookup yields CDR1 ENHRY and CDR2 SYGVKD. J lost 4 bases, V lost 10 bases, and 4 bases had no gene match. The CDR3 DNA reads TGTGCCACCGGGACTAGCGAAAAAAACATTCAGTACTTC. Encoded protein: CATGTSEKNIQYF.